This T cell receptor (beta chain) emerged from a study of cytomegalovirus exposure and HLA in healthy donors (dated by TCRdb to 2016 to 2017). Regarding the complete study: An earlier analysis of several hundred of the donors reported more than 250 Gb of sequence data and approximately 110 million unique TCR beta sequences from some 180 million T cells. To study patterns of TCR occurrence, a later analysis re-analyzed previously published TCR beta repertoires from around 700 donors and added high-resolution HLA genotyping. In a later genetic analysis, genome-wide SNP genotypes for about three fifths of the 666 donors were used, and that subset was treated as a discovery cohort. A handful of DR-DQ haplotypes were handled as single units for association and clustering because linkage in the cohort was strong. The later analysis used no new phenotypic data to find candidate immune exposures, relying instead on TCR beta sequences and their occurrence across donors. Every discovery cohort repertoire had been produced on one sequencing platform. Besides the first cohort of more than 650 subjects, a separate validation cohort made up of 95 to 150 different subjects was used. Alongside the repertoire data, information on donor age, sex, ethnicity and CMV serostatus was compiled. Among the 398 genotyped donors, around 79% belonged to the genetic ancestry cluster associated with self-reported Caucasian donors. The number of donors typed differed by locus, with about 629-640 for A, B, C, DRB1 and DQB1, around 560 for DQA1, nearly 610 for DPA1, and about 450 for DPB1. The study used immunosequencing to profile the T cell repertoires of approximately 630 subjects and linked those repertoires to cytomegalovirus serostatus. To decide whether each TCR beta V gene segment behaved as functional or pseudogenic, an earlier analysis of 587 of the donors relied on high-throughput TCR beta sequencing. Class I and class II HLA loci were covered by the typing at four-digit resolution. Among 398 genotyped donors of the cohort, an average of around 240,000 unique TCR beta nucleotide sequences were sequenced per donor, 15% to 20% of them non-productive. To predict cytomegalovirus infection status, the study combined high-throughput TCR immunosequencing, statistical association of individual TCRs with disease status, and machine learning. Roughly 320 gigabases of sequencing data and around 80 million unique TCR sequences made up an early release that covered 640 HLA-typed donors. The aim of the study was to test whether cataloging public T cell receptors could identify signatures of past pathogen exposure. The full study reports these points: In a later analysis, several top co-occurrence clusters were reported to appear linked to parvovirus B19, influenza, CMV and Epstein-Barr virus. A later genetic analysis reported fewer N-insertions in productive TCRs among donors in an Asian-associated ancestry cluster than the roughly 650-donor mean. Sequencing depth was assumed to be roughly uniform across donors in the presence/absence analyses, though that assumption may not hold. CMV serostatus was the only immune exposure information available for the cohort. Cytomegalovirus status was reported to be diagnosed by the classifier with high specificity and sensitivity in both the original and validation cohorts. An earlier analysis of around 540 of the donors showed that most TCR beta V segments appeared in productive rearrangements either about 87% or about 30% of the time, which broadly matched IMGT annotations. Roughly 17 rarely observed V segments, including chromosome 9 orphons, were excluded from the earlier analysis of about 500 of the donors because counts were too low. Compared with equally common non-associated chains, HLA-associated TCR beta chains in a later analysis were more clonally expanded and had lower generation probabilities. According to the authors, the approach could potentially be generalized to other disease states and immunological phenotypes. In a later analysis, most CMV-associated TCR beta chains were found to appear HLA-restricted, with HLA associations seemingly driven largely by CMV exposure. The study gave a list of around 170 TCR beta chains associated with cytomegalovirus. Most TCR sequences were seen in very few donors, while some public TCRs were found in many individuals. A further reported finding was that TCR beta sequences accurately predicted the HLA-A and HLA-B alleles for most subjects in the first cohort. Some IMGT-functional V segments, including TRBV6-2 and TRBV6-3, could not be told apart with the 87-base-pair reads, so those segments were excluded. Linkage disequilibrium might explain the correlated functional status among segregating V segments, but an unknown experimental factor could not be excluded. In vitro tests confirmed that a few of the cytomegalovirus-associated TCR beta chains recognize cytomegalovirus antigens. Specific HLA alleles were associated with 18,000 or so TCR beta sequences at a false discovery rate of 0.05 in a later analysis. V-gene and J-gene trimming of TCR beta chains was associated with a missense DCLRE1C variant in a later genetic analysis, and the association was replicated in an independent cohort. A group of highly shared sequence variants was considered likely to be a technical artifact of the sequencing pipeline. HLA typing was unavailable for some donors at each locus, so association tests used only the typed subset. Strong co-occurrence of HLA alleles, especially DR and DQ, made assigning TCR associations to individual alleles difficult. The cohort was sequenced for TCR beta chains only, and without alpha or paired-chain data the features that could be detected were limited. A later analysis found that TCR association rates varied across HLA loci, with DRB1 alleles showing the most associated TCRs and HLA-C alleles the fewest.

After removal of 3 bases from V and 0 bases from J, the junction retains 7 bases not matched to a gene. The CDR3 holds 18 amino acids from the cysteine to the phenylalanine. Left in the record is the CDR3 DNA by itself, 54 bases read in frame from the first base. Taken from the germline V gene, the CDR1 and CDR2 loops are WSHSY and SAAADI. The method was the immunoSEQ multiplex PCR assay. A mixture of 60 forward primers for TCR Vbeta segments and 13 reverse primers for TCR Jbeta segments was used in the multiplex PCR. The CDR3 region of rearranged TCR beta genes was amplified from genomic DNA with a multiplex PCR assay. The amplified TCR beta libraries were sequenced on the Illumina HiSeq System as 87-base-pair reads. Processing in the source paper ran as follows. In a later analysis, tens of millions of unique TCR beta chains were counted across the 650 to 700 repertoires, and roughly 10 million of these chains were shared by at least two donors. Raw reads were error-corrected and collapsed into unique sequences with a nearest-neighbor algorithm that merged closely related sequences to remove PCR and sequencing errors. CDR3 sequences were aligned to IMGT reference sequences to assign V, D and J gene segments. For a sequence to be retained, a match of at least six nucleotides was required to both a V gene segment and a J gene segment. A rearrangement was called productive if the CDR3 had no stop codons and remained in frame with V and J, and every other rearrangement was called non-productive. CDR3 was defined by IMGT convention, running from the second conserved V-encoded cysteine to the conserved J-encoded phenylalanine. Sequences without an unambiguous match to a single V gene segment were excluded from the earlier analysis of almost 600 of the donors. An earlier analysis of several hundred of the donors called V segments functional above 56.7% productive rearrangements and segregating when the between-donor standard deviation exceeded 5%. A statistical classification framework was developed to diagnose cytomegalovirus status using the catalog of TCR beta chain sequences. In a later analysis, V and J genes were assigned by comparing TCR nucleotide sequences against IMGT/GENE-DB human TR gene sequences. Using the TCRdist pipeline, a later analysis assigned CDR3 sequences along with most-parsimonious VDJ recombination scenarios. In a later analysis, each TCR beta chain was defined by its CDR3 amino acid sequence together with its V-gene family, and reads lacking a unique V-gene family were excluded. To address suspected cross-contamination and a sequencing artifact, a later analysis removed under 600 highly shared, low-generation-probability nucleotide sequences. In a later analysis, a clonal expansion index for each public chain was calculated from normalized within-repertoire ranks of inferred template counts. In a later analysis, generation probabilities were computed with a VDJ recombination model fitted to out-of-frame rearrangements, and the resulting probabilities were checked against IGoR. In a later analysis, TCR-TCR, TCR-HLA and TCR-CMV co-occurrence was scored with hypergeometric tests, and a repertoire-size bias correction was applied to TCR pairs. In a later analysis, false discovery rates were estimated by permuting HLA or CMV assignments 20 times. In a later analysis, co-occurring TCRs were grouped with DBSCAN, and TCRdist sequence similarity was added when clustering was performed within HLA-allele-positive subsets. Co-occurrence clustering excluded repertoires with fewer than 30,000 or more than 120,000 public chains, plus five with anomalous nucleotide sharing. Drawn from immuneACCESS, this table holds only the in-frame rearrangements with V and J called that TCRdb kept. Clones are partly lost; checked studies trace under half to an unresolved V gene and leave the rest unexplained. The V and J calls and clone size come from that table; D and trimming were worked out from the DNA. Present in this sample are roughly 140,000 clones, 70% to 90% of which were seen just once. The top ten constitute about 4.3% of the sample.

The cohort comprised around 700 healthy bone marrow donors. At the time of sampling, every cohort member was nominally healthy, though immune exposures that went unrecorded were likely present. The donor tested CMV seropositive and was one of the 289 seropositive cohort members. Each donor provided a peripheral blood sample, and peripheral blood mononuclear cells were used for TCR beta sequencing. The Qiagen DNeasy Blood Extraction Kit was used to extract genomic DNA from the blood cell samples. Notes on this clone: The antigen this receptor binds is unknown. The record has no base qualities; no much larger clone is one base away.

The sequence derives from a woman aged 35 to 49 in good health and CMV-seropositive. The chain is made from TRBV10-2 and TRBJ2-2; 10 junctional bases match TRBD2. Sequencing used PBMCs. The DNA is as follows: TGCGCCAGCAGTGAAGTAGCGGGAGGCGCTGCGAACACCGGGGAGCTGTTTTTT. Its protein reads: CASSEVAGGAANTGELFF.